These 18 T cell receptor beta chains were sequenced from one sample in a study of blood T cells in healthy people across ages. It was with a sample-barcoded 5' primer and a J-beta primer mix that a second PCR of roughly 7 to 12 cycles was run. TCRdb recomputed calls from the 5' RACE reads with MiXCR, one row per CDR3 protein. The data contain under 2,000,000 distinct CDR3 sequences, 49% of them singletons. The specimen was blood. The receptors derive from a woman in her thirties or forties in good health.

The J gene is TRBJ2-5, the V gene TRBV20-1, with 10 positions matching TRBD2. Trimming took 1 base from V and 1 from J; bases not matched to a gene: 6. The CDR3 is 16 residues long. Germline CDR1 reads DFQATT; CDR2 reads SNEGSKA (reference sequence). CDR3 DNA: TGCAGTGCTAGAGGCGGAGCGGGGGGGATCCAAGAGACCCAGTACTTC. It yields the protein CSARGGAGGIQETQYF.

The genes are TRBV29-1 and TRBJ2-7; weak D call: TRBD1 (6 bases). CDR1 SQVTM and CDR2 ANQGSEA come from the germline V gene. V was trimmed by 0 bases and J by 7 bases, leaving 19 bases between them. The CDR3 covers 15 residues. CDR3 protein: CSVEDDPFTGSEQYF. The CDR3 DNA is TGCAGCGTTGAAGATGACCCTTTTACAGGGAGTGAGCAGTACTTC.

The chain joins TRBV4-3 to TRBJ2-3; 8 positions agree with TRBD1. From germline, CDR1 is LGHNA and CDR2 YSLEER. V gave up 2 bases and J gave up 5 bases; unmatched junction bases: 6. The CDR3 consists of 15 residues. The CDR3 bases are TGCGCCAGCAGCCAAAAGGCGACAGGGGTAGATACGCAGTATTTT. Protein product: CASSQKATGVDTQYF.

The chain joins TRBV28 to TRBJ2-3; D is unclear. The CDR3 has 12 residues. Germline assignment: CDR1 MDHEN and CDR2 SYDVKM. The germline V and J ends were trimmed by 6 bases and 6 bases, with 10 bases remaining between them. The CDR3 DNA reads as TGTGCCAGCAGGCCCCAGATTGATACGCAGTATTTT. Translation: CASRPQIDTQYF.

In this sample, this clonotype turned up many times. This chain joins TRBV7-2 and TRBJ2-3; D gene unclear. CDR1 and CDR2 (germline): SGHTA, FQGNSA. This CDR3 is built from 12 residues. Trimming took 2 bases from V and 4 from J, leaving 4 bases between them. The CDR3 loop reads CASSLKADTQYF. In DNA form, the CDR3 reads TGTGCCAGCAGCTTAAAGGCAGATACGCAGTATTTT.

This clonotype was seen more than once but under ten times. The chain combines TRBV25-1 with TRBJ2-3; TRBD1 matches at 7 bases. The CDR3 is 15 residues long. Trimming took 3 bases from V and 2 from J; bases not matched to a gene: 5. Germline V gives CDR1 MGHDK, CDR2 SYGVNS. This CDR3 reads CASSDRQGFTDTQYF. For the CDR3, the DNA is TGTGCCAGCAGTGATAGACAGGGATTCACAGATACGCAGTATTTT.

The chain is built from TRBV9 and TRBJ2-5; D perhaps matches TRBD1 (6 bases). The J call may be incorrect, as the DNA end agrees better with TRBJ2-7. CDR3 size: 15 residues. Germline V gene data show CDR1 as SGDLS and CDR2 as YYNGEE. This CDR3 reads CASSPRRTVGYEQYF. CDR3 DNA sequence: TGTGCCAGCAGCCCAAGGAGGACAGTGGGGTACGAGCAGTACTTC.

This chain joins TRBV25-1 and TRBJ2-7; 9 bases are a match to TRBD1. The V gene end was trimmed by 2 bases and the J gene end by 1 base; junction bases not matched to a gene: 12. CDR3 length: 18 amino acids. Germline values: CDR1 MGHDK, CDR2 SYGVNS. The DNA of the CDR3 is TGTGCCAGCAGTGAAACAAAGAGTAGGACAGGGGCGTCCTACGAGCAGTACTTC. It yields the protein CASSETKSRTGASYEQYF.

This clonotype came up a few times. The chain combines TRBV15 with TRBJ2-5; D remains ambiguous. The CDR3 loop spans 16 amino acids. Germline V lookup: CDR1 LNHNV, CDR2 YYDKDF (reference sequence). The ends were cut back, 3 bases at V and 5 bases at J, with 19 bases in the middle. CDR3 bases: TGTGCCACCAGCAGTTCCAAACTCGTGACCCAGGAGACCCAGTACTTC. This gives the protein CATSSSKLVTQETQYF.

V and J are TRBV2 and TRBJ2-5; no definite D call. V lost 8 bases and J lost 5, with 6 bases in between. The CDR3 has 10 residues. Germline CDR1 reads SNHLY; CDR2 reads FYNNEI. CDR3 sequence reads: CASQMETQYF. The DNA for the CDR3 is TGTGCCAGCCAGATGGAGACCCAGTACTTC.

The chain carries TRBV18 and TRBJ1-1, with D perhaps matching TRBD1 (5 bases). The CDR3 sequence is 13 residues long. V shed 2 bases and J shed 5 bases, with 9 bases lying between them. CDR1 KGHSH and CDR2 LQKENI come from the germline V gene. CDR3 residues: CASSPYEGTEAFF. As DNA, the CDR3 is TGTGCCAGCTCACCATATGAGGGGACTGAAGCTTTCTTT.

This clonotype has ten or more counts. The gene calls are TRBV29-1 and TRBJ2-5; the D is unclear. There are 14 residues in the CDR3. Germline CDR1 reads SQVTM; CDR2 reads ANQGSEA. The V end lost 0 bases, the J end lost 2 bases, and 10 bases lay between the germline ends. CDR3 sequence (DNA): TGCAGCGTTGAAGATCTGTGGGGACAAGAGACCCAGTACTTC. Residues: CSVEDLWGQETQYF.

The genes are TRBV20-1 and TRBJ2-7; maybe TRBD1 (5 bases). The CDR3 extends over 13 amino acids. The germline V gene has CDR1 DFQATT and CDR2 SNEGSKA (reference sequence). Trimming took off 3 bases at V and 1 base at J, with 10 bases between the two ends. The CDR3 sequence is CSARGPWSYEQYF. The CDR3 DNA is TGCAGTGCTAGGGGGCCTTGGTCCTACGAGCAGTACTTC.

This clonotype has only a few counts. The chain couples TRBV7-9 to TRBJ2-1, with D tentatively TRBD1 (6 bases). This CDR3 spans 14 amino acids. V was cut by 3 bases and J by 7 bases, with 13 bases left in between. Germline V lookup: CDR1 SEHNR, CDR2 FQNEAQ (reference sequence). The CDR3 nucleotides are TGTGCCAGCAGCTTTATGGGGGCAGGTAATGAGCAGTTCTTC. The encoded protein is CASSFMGAGNEQFF.

The chain recombines TRBV4-2 with TRBJ1-2, with TRBD1 matching over 8 bases. The germline V gene has CDR1 LGHNA and CDR2 YNFKEQ. CDR3 size: 13 residues. V shed 5 bases, J shed 8 bases, and the junction held 7 bases outside the gene matches. CDR3 DNA sequence: TGTGCCAGCAGCGACGGACAGGGTGTAGGCTACACCTTC. Its translation is CASSDGQGVGYTF.

This rearrangement joins TRBV27 to TRBJ2-3; 9 bases map to TRBD1. The CDR3 spans 15 residues. After removal of 7 bases from V and 3 bases from J, the junction contained 8 bases not matched to a gene. CDR1 is MNHEY and CDR2 is SMNVEV in the germline V gene (reference sequence). The chain's CDR3 is CASMIRQGVTDTQYF. The DNA of the CDR3 is TGTGCCAGCATGATTAGACAGGGGGTTACAGATACGCAGTATTTT.

Details on this clonotype: The junction and the germline gene differ at one end; a read error may be behind it. The chain combines TRBV24-1 with TRBJ2-1; 7 nucleotides line up with TRBD1. Germline V gene sequence: CDR1 KGHDR, CDR2 SFDVKD. The CDR3 is made up of 14 amino acids. CDR3 sequence: CATSDRESYNEQFF. The CDR3 DNA is TGTGCCACTAGTGACAGGGAGTCCTACAATGAGCAGTTCTTC.

The chain links TRBV3-1 to TRBJ2-3, with TRBD2 identical over 7 bases. The CDR3 sequence is 15 residues long. V shed 4 bases and J 0 bases; nucleotides not matched to a gene: 4. Per the germline V gene, CDR1 is LGHDT and CDR2 is YNNKEL (reference sequence). The CDR3 DNA follows: TGTGCCAGCAGCCCAACTAGCGCTAGCACAGATACGCAGTATTTT. Residues: CASSPTSASTDTQYF.